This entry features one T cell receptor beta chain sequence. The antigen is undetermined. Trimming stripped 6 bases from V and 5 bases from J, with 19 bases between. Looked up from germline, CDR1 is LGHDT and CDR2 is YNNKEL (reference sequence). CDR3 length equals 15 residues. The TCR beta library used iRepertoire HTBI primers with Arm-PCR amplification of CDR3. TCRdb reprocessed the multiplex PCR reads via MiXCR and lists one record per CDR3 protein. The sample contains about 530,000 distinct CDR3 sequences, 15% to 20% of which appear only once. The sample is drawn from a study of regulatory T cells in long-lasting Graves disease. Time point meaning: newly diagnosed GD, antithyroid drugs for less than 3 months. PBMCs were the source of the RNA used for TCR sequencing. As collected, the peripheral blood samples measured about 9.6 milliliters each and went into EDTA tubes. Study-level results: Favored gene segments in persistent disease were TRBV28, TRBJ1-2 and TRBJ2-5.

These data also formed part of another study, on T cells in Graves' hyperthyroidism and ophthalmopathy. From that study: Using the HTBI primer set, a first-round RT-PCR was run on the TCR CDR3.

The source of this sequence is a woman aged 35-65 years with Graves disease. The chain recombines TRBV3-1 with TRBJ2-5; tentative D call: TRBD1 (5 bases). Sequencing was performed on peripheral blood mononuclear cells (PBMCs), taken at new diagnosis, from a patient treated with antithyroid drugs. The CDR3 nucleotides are TGTGCCAGCAGGACCCTCAGTGGGGCCGGGGAGACCCAGTACTTC. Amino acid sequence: CASRTLSGAGETQYF.